A single sample gave rise to the 28 T cell receptor beta chains below, sequenced in a study of blood T cell repertoires in COVID-19. The data were produced by immunoSEQ multiplex PCR, yet TCRdb's version contains in-frame clones alone and is incomplete. The sample comprises roughly 300,000 clones, roughly 86% of which are singletons, and roughly 5.3% rests with the top ten. Sequencing was carried out using PBMCs or T cells enriched from blood (not recorded which). The receptors come from a woman aged 25 to 39 who had recovered from COVID-19.

The chain combines TRBV28 with TRBJ1-5, with D possibly TRBD1 on 5 matching bases. V was pared by 4 bases and J by 6 bases, with 10 bases between. CDR3 length: 13 amino acids. Germline assignment: CDR1 MDHEN and CDR2 SYDVKM. CDR3 residues: CASSYGTIQPQHF. The CDR3, as DNA: TGTGCCAGCAGTTACGGGACTATTCAGCCCCAGCATTTT.

The chain combines TRBV6-2 or TRBV6-3 with TRBJ1-2; D uncertain. V gave up 2 bases and J gave up 6 bases, with 7 bases separating them. This CDR3 is built from 12 residues. Germline loops: CDR1 MNHEY, CDR2 SVGEGT. The chain's CDR3 is CASSYTVNGYTF. DNA of the CDR3: TGTGCCAGCAGTTACACAGTCAATGGCTACACCTTC.

This clone was recorded only once. The chain is built from TRBV29-1 and TRBJ2-7, with TRBD2 matching over 7 bases. Germline V gene data show CDR1 as SQVTM and CDR2 as ANQGSEA. The junction had 8 bases not matched to a gene; V was cut back by 0 bases and J by 0 bases. This CDR3 contains 16 residues. CDR3 nucleotide sequence: TGCAGCGTTGAAGACAGCGAGCGGGGCAGCTCCTACGAGCAGTACTTC. Its protein product is CSVEDSERGSSYEQYF.

This rearrangement joins TRBV6-5 to TRBJ1-3; D unresolved. The CDR3 length is 14 residues. In germline, CDR1 is MNHEY, CDR2 SVGAGI. V was pared by 6 bases and J by 0 bases, with 9 bases between. The CDR3 sequence: CASREASSGNTIYF. The CDR3 DNA reads as TGTGCCAGCAGGGAGGCGAGCTCTGGAAACACCATATATTTT.

The chain links TRBV5-4 to TRBJ2-7; TRBD1 matches at 12 bases. CDR1 is SGHNT and CDR2 is YYREEE in the germline V gene (reference sequence). The CDR3 has 15 residues. After removal of 2 bases from V and 7 bases from J, the junction contained 7 bases not matched to a gene. The CDR3 is CASSLPGQGAEEQYF. In nucleotides, the CDR3 is TGTGCCAGCAGCTTACCGGGACAGGGGGCGGAAGAGCAGTACTTC.

V usage is TRBV5-1 and J usage is TRBJ1-6, with a possible D match to TRBD1 (5 bases). Looked up from germline, CDR1 is SGHRS and CDR2 is YFSETQ. Deletions cut 0 bases from V and 6 bases from J, with 13 bases between. There are 16 residues in the CDR3. This chain's CDR3 is CASSLGSNRLNSPLHF. DNA of the CDR3: TGCGCCAGCAGCTTGGGGTCGAACAGGCTTAATTCACCCCTCCACTTT.

The V call is TRBV4-2, the J call TRBJ2-7; D is perhaps TRBD2 (6 bases). This CDR3 contains 17 residues. Germline CDR1 is LGHNA and CDR2 is YNFKEQ. Trimming took off 3 bases at V and 0 bases at J, with 18 bases between the two ends. CDR3 protein: CASSQGGSGPLSYEQYF. The CDR3 DNA reads TGTGCCAGCAGCCAGGGGGGAAGCGGGCCCCTCTCCTACGAGCAGTACTTC.

The gene calls are TRBV7-2 and TRBJ2-5, with a tentative D call TRBD2 (6 bases). The germline V and J ends were trimmed by 5 bases and 5 bases, with 18 bases remaining between them. The CDR3 runs to 15 residues. In germline, CDR1 is SGHTA, CDR2 FQGNSA. The CDR3 DNA is TGTGCCAGCAGCCAGGGACTTAGACAAGGGGAGACCCAGTACTTC. Its translation: CASSQGLRQGETQYF. Full variable domain (remainder filled in from reference TRBV7-2 and TRBJ2-5): GAGVSQSPSNKVTEKGKDVELRCDPISGHTALYWYRQSLGQGLEFLIYFQGNSAPDKSGLPSDRFSAERTGGSVSTLTIQRTQQEDSAVYLCASSQGLRQGETQYFGPGTRLLVL.

This clone was seen only a few times. The rearrangement links TRBV5-1 to TRBJ1-4; tentative D call: TRBD1 (5 bases). Germline assignment: CDR1 SGHRS and CDR2 YFSETQ. This CDR3 spans 15 amino acids. Trimming removed 0 bases at V and 5 bases at J, with 11 bases between. CDR3: CASSLATADNEKLFF. CDR3 nucleotide sequence: TGCGCCAGCAGCTTGGCGACAGCAGACAATGAAAAACTGTTTTTT.

V is TRBV6-5 and J is TRBJ2-7; 7 positions agree with TRBD1. Germline-derived CDR1 and CDR2 are MNHEY and SVGAGI. This CDR3 region has 15 residues. Unmatched junction bases numbered 7, after V lost 5 bases and J lost 0 bases. CDR3 DNA: TGTGCCAGCAGTCTGGACAGGTTAAGCTCCTACGAGCAGTACTTC. Amino acids: CASSLDRLSSYEQYF.

The V gene is TRBV10-3, the J gene TRBJ1-1, with D uncertain. This CDR3 is built from 13 residues. Germline lookup yields CDR1 ENHRY and CDR2 SYGVKD. Trimming removed 0 bases from V and 3 bases from J, with 5 bases in between. DNA for the CDR3: TGTGCCATCAGTGAGTCTGAGGACACTGAAGCTTTCTTT. Its translation: CAISESEDTEAFF.

This clone was counted only a few times. The J gene is TRBJ1-2, the V gene TRBV19; TRBD1 agrees at 8 bases. V lost 3 bases and J lost 4; bases outside the gene matches: 4. The CDR3 length is 14 residues. The germline V gene has CDR1 LNHDA and CDR2 SQIVND (reference sequence). CDR3 in amino acids: CASSIRQGLYGYTF. CDR3 DNA: TGTGCCAGTAGTATTCGACAGGGGCTCTATGGCTACACCTTC.

The CDR3 reads CASSQGAGNTIYF. The DNA of the CDR3 is TGTGCCAGCAGCCAGGGGGCTGGAAACACCATATATTTT. This rearrangement joins TRBV5-4 to TRBJ1-3, with 7 bases identical to TRBD1. V dropped 4 bases and J dropped 2; count of bases not matched to a gene: 0. CDR3 length: 13 amino acids. Germline V gene data show CDR1 as SGHNT and CDR2 as YYREEE (reference sequence). The complete variable domain, with remaining parts taken from reference TRBV5-4 and TRBJ1-3, reads ETGVTQSPTHLIKTRGQQVTLRCSSQSGHNTVSWYQQALGQGPQFIFQYYREEENGRGNFPPRFSGLQFPNYSSELNVNALELDDSALYLCASSQGAGNTIYFGEGSWLTVV.

V and J are TRBV4-3 and TRBJ1-4, with D uncertain. Trimming left V 2 bases short and J 0 bases short, with 7 bases between. The CDR3 contains 15 residues. Germline V lookup: CDR1 LGHNA, CDR2 YSLEER. The CDR3 DNA is TGCGCCAGCAGCCAATTTTCAGCAACTAATGAAAAACTGTTTTTT. This translates into CASSQFSATNEKLFF.

This chain links TRBV28 with TRBJ2-2; 9 bases map to TRBD1. Germline loops: CDR1 MDHEN, CDR2 SYDVKM. The CDR3 loop spans 16 amino acids. The V and J ends lost 8 bases and 6 bases, in that order; junction bases with no gene match: 13. CDR3 sequence (DNA): TGTGCCAGCGGAAGGGGGGGACAGGGAGTGTCCGGGGAGCTGTTTTTT. It encodes CASGRGGQGVSGELFF.

The genes are TRBV6-5 and TRBJ1-1; unclear D gene. Germline V gives CDR1 MNHEY, CDR2 SVGAGI. The CDR3 extends over 13 amino acids. The V end was cut by 7 bases, the J end by 0 bases, with 9 bases between. The DNA for the CDR3 is TGTGCCAGCAAAATAACAGTGAACACTGAAGCTTTCTTT. Its translation: CASKITVNTEAFF.

The chain employs TRBV12-3 or TRBV12-4 and TRBJ1-1, with D maybe TRBD1 (6 bases). CDR3 length: 13 amino acids. Trimming took off 8 bases at V and 1 base at J, with 11 bases between the two ends. CDR3 residues: CASDRIENTEAFF. The CDR3 DNA sequence: TGTGCCAGCGACAGGATAGAGAACACTGAAGCTTTCTTT.

Only a few counts were recorded for this clone. The chain is built from TRBV6-5 and TRBJ1-2; no clear D gene. The CDR3 spans 15 residues. Germline lookup yields CDR1 MNHEY and CDR2 SVGAGI. Trimming shortened V by 7 bases and J by 4 bases, and 19 bases separated the two germline ends. The CDR3 protein is CASTVWQASLYGYTF. CDR3 nucleotides: TGTGCCAGCACGGTGTGGCAGGCGTCCCTCTATGGCTACACCTTC.

The V and J genes are TRBV5-1 and TRBJ1-6, with 9 bases lining up with TRBD1. CDR3 length: 15 residues. Losses at the gene ends were 3 bases for V and 5 bases for J; bases not matched to a gene: 3. Germline V lookup: CDR1 SGHRS, CDR2 YFSETQ. CDR3 protein: CASSSWDRDNSPLHF. The CDR3 DNA reads TGCGCCAGCAGCTCTTGGGACAGGGATAATTCACCCCTCCACTTT.

This chain joins TRBV11-2 and TRBJ2-7, with TRBD2 matching over 13 bases. CDR3 length: 15 residues. From germline, CDR1 is SGHAT and CDR2 FQNNGV. Unmatched junction bases numbered 6, after V lost 5 bases and J lost 5 bases. CDR3 amino acids: CASSLGLAGTHEQYF. CDR3 sequence (DNA): TGTGCCAGCAGCCTGGGACTAGCGGGGACGCACGAGCAGTACTTC.

This CDR3 is CASSVYSGGMLNRGGETQYF. DNA of the CDR3: TGTGCCAGCAGTGTCTATAGCGGCGGAATGCTCAACCGGGGAGGGGAGACCCAGTACTTC. The chain employs TRBV28 and TRBJ2-5; 7 positions agree with TRBD2. J gave up 5 bases and V 5 bases, and 26 bases lay outside the gene matches. The CDR3 has 20 residues. The germline CDR1 and CDR2 sequences are MDHEN and SYDVKM. Looking up the rest from reference TRBV28 and TRBJ2-5 gives the full variable domain: DVKVTQSSRYLVKRTGEKVFLECVQDMDHENMFWYRQDPGLGLRLIYFSYDVKMKEKGDIPEGYSVSREKKERFSLILESASTNQTSMYLCASSVYSGGMLNRGGETQYFGPGTRLLVL.

The gene calls are TRBV5-5 and TRBJ2-3; D is uncertain. Germline assignment: CDR1 SGHKS and CDR2 YYEKEE (reference sequence). V was shortened by 5 bases and J by 1 base, with 11 bases between the two germline ends. This CDR3 spans 14 amino acids. The CDR3 nucleotides are TGTGCCAGCAGACGGTCCCCGGGCACAGATACGCAGTATTTT. This encodes CASRRSPGTDTQYF.

V is TRBV5-8 and J is TRBJ1-4, with 11 bases that match TRBD1. V shed 0 bases, J shed 6 bases, and the junction held 4 bases outside the gene matches. From germline, CDR1 is SGHTS and CDR2 YDEGEE. The CDR3 sequence is 16 residues long. The CDR3 coding sequence is TGTGCCAGCAGCTTGGCCGGACAGGGGGCGCATGAAAAACTGTTTTTT. This codes for CASSLAGQGAHEKLFF.

The chain uses TRBV2 and TRBJ1-2; TRBD1 agrees at 7 bases. V lost 5 bases, J lost 8 bases, and 8 bases stayed unmatched. The CDR3 has 13 amino acids. Germline V CDR1 and CDR2: SNHLY, FYNNEI. The CDR3 sequence: CASSPTGDGGYTF. The CDR3 DNA follows: TGTGCCAGCAGTCCTACAGGGGACGGGGGCTACACCTTC.

The V call is TRBV18, the J call TRBJ2-7; TRBD1 is a possible D gene (5 bases). CDR1 is KGHSH and CDR2 is LQKENI in the germline V gene. The CDR3 totals 14 residues. V lost 6 bases to trimming and J lost 3 bases, with 15 bases between them. CDR3 loop: CASSQTGESYEQYF. CDR3 DNA sequence: TGTGCCAGCTCCCAAACAGGTGAAAGCTACGAGCAGTACTTC.

This chain connects TRBV7-9 to TRBJ2-1; TRBD2 is a possible D gene (5 bases). The germline V gene has CDR1 SEHNR and CDR2 FQNEAQ (reference sequence). The CDR3 loop spans 15 amino acids. V lost 3 bases, J lost 0 bases, and 9 bases lay in between. The CDR3 DNA follows: TGTGCCAGCAGCTTCCGGGGAAACTCCTACAATGAGCAGTTCTTC. It codes for CASSFRGNSYNEQFF.

The CDR3, as DNA: TGTGCCAGCAGCTTGGGAATTCGGTCTGCCGGCTACGAGCAGTACTTC. Amino acids: CASSLGIRSAGYEQYF. V gene TRBV5-4 combines with J gene TRBJ2-7; D gene uncertain. The V end lost 0 bases, the J end lost 3 bases, and 16 bases lay between the germline ends. The V gene's germline CDR1 is SGHNT and CDR2 YYREEE (reference sequence). This CDR3 contains 16 residues.

This CDR3 reads CASSLGPGGAETQYF. The CDR3 bases are TGCGCCAGCAGCTTGGGGCCGGGGGGGGCAGAGACCCAGTACTTC. The rearrangement joins TRBV5-1 to TRBJ2-5; 8 bases map to TRBD2. Germline CDR1 reads SGHRS; CDR2 reads YFSETQ. The length of the CDR3 is 15 residues. The junction had 5 bases not matched to a gene; V was cut back by 0 bases and J by 4 bases.